This entry lists 29 T cell receptor beta chains sequenced from one sample in a study of sequential checkpoint blockade in melanoma. Using immunoSEQ multiplex PCR, the repertoire was profiled, and TCRdb retains in-frame clones only, with some absent. This table holds around 7,000 clones, more than 75% found once. Stated treatment: randomized to nivolumab then ipilimumab (arm A) or the reverse (arm B). The sequencing used CD8+ T cells sorted from blood (inferred from file names), collected from a patient given nivolumab and ipilimumab in sequence. The receptors were gathered from a human donor with melanoma.

The rearrangement links TRBV9 to TRBJ1-1; D perhaps matches TRBD1 (6 bases). Germline V CDR1 and CDR2: SGDLS, YYNGEE. Trimming took off 3 bases at V and 0 bases at J, with 12 bases between the two ends. The CDR3 sequence is 15 residues long. This chain's CDR3 is CASSALQGVNTEAFF. In DNA, the CDR3 is TGTGCCAGCAGCGCTCTACAGGGAGTGAACACTGAAGCTTTCTTT.

The CDR3 spells CASRIQGAIHEQYF. The CDR3 bases are TGTGCCAGCAGAATACAGGGGGCGATCCACGAGCAGTACTTC. This chain connects TRBV27 to TRBJ2-7; 9 positions agree with TRBD1. CDR1 is MNHEY, CDR2 SMNVEV, per germline (reference sequence). After removal of 6 bases from V and 5 bases from J, the junction contained 8 bases not matched to a gene. This CDR3 has 14 amino acids.

The chain carries TRBV5-6 and TRBJ2-7, with TRBD1 as a possible D gene (5 bases). Trimming stripped 3 bases from V and 3 bases from J, with 16 bases between. From germline, CDR1 is SGHDT and CDR2 YYEEEE. The CDR3 is 15 residues long. CDR3 protein: CASSSWTRSFYEQYF. Here the CDR3 DNA reads TGTGCCAGCAGCTCCTGGACACGTTCTTTCTACGAGCAGTACTTC. The full variable domain, with the rest looked up from reference TRBV5-6 and TRBJ2-7, is DAGVTQSPTHLIKTRGQQVTLRCSPKSGHDTVSWYQQALGQGPQFIFQYYEEEERQRGNFPDRFSGHQFPNYSSELNVNALLLGDSALYLCASSSWTRSFYEQYFGPGTRLTVT.

This chain joins TRBV28 and TRBJ2-5; D gene ambiguous. With 2 bases removed from V and 13 bases from J, the gap between germline ends came to 14 bases. The length of the CDR3 is 12 residues. In germline, CDR1 is MDHEN, CDR2 SYDVKM. The CDR3 sequence: CASSLGRTGRYF. Here the CDR3 DNA reads TGTGCCAGCAGTTTAGGGCGCACCGGCCGGTACTTC.

The V gene is TRBV6-6, the J gene TRBJ2-5, with 8 bases identical to TRBD1. The DNA matches TRBJ2-7 better at its end, which makes the J call doubtful. The germline V gene has CDR1 MNHNY and CDR2 SVGAGI (reference sequence). The CDR3 runs 15 residues. The CDR3 nucleotides are TGTGCCAGCAGTTACACTAGACAGGGGACGTACGAGCAGTACTTC. Amino acids: CASSYTRQGTYEQYF.

This rearrangement joins TRBV9 to TRBJ2-5; 7 nucleotides agree with TRBD1. The end of the DNA is better explained by TRBJ2-7, so the J call may be wrong. Germline V gives CDR1 SGDLS, CDR2 YYNGEE. This CDR3 is built from 13 residues. The CDR3 sequence: CASSAGQHYEQYF. The CDR3, as DNA: TGTGCCAGCAGCGCGGGACAGCACTACGAGCAGTACTTC.

J is TRBJ2-4 and V is TRBV4-2; 12 bases line up with TRBD2. V lost 0 bases and J lost 8; bases outside the gene matches: 8. The V gene's germline CDR1 is LGHNA and CDR2 YNFKEQ. The CDR3 spans 17 residues. Here the CDR3 DNA reads TGTGCCAGCAGCCAAGATGGGCTAGCGGGAGGGCCCGACATTCAGTACTTC. Amino acids: CASSQDGLAGGPDIQYF.

J is TRBJ2-2 and V is TRBV4-1; D perhaps matches TRBD1 (6 bases). The CDR3 runs 14 residues. V was cut by 8 bases and J by 2 bases, with 12 bases left in between. The germline V gene has CDR1 MGHRA and CDR2 YSYEKL. CDR3 amino acids: CASAVTGNTGELFF. CDR3 DNA: TGCGCCAGCGCTGTGACAGGAAACACCGGGGAGCTGTTTTTT.

The chain combines TRBV6-1 with TRBJ2-7, with D hard to call. There are 12 residues in the CDR3. The germline CDR1 and CDR2 sequences are MNHNS and SASEGT. Trimming left V 6 bases short and J 7 bases short, with 13 bases between. CDR3 nucleotides: TGTGCCAGCAGACTACGCGGATGGGAGCAGTACTTC. Its protein product is CASRLRGWEQYF.

This chain links TRBV7-8 with TRBJ2-7; tentative D call: TRBD2 (5 bases). Germline CDR1 reads SGHVS; CDR2 reads FQNEAQ. There are 13 residues in the CDR3. Deletions cut 5 bases from V and 2 bases from J, with 10 bases between. CDR3: CASSTSPAYEQYF. The CDR3 DNA follows: TGTGCCAGCAGCACTAGTCCTGCCTACGAGCAGTACTTC.

This rearrangement joins TRBV19 to TRBJ2-7; 8 bases fit TRBD1. Germline-derived CDR1 and CDR2 are LNHDA and SQIVND (reference sequence). V lost 6 bases, J lost 4 bases, and 11 bases stayed unmatched. The CDR3 has 15 amino acids. Written as DNA, the CDR3 is TGTGCCAGTAGGATCGCGGACAGGGCGGGGTACGAGCAGTACTTC. The encoded protein is CASRIADRAGYEQYF.

The genes are TRBV28 and TRBJ2-7; 9 bases align to TRBD1. This CDR3 is 15 amino acids long. The ends lost 6 bases at V and 2 bases at J; junction bases unmatched: 8. Germline CDR1 MDHEN, CDR2 SYDVKM. The CDR3 DNA reads TGTGCCAGCAGCTTAACTCGGACAGGGGCCTACGAGCAGTACTTC. Its protein product is CASSLTRTGAYEQYF. Based on the CDR3 plus reference TRBV28 and TRBJ2-7, the full variable domain is DVKVTQSSRYLVKRTGEKVFLECVQDMDHENMFWYRQDPGLGLRLIYFSYDVKMKEKGDIPEGYSVSREKKERFSLILESASTNQTSMYLCASSLTRTGAYEQYFGPGTRLTVT.

This chain links TRBV28 with TRBJ1-2; tentatively, D is TRBD1 (5 bases). The germline V gene has CDR1 MDHEN and CDR2 SYDVKM. With 6 bases removed from V and 6 bases from J, the gap between germline ends came to 14 bases. This CDR3 spans 13 amino acids. The CDR3 here is CASSRGGTDGYTF. CDR3 nucleotides: TGTGCCAGCAGCCGGGGGGGGACTGATGGCTACACCTTC.

This clone was seen a few times. The J gene is TRBJ1-4, the V gene TRBV7-9, with TRBD1 as a possible D gene (5 bases). CDR1 and CDR2 from the germline V gene are SEHNR and FQNEAQ (reference sequence). V gave up 6 bases and J gave up 14 bases, with 19 bases separating them. This CDR3 region has 13 residues. CDR3 coding DNA: TGTGCCAGCAGTTTCCCGTCAGGGCGCCCGCTGTTTTTT. It codes for CASSFPSGRPLFF.

Only one count was recorded for this clone. This chain uses TRBV28 with TRBJ2-5; weak D call: TRBD2 (6 bases). This CDR3 comprises 16 residues. Germline assignment: CDR1 MDHEN and CDR2 SYDVKM. V lost 4 bases, J lost 4 bases, and 19 bases lay in between. The CDR3: CASSSPRGRERETQYF. CDR3 nucleotide sequence: TGTGCCAGCAGTTCGCCGAGGGGCCGGGAGAGAGAGACCCAGTACTTC.

V gene TRBV5-1 combines with J gene TRBJ2-7; 10 bases match TRBD1. Germline lookup yields CDR1 SGHRS and CDR2 YFSETQ. The ends lost 4 bases at V and 4 bases at J; junction bases unmatched: 11. The CDR3 is made up of 16 amino acids. The CDR3 here is CASSSRSGTGAYEQYF. DNA for the CDR3: TGCGCCAGCAGCAGCCGATCCGGGACAGGGGCTTACGAGCAGTACTTC.

The chain is built from TRBV19 and TRBJ2-1, with 12 positions matching TRBD2. In germline, CDR1 is LNHDA, CDR2 SQIVND (reference sequence). This CDR3 spans 15 amino acids. The J segment lost 7 bases and the V segment lost 10 bases, leaving 11 bases of the junction unmatched. The CDR3 bases are TGTGCCACCCGCCGACTAGCGGGAGAAGGGAATGAGCAGTTCTTC. Protein product: CATRRLAGEGNEQFF.

The chain joins TRBV9 to TRBJ2-7, with D tentatively TRBD1 (6 bases). Germline CDR1 and CDR2: SGDLS and YYNGEE. V dropped 4 bases and J dropped 7 bases, with 15 bases sitting between them. CDR3 length equals 13 residues. DNA for the CDR3: TGTGCCAGCAGCCCCCGTCGGACAGAGGAGCAGTACTTC. This gives the protein CASSPRRTEEQYF.

This clone was picked up a small number of times. The chain combines TRBV11-2 with TRBJ2-7, with a tentative D call TRBD2 (6 bases). Germline-derived CDR1 and CDR2 are SGHAT and FQNNGV. The length of the CDR3 is 14 residues. V was shortened by 1 base and J by 2 bases, with 9 bases between the two germline ends. The CDR3 sequence is CASSLVAGTYEQYF. The CDR3, as DNA: TGTGCCAGCAGCTTAGTCGCGGGAACCTACGAGCAGTACTTC.

The gene calls are TRBV27 and TRBJ2-7; the D gene is possibly TRBD2 (6 bases). Trimming left V 6 bases short and J 7 bases short, with 16 bases between. The CDR3 spans 13 residues. CDR1 and CDR2 from the germline V gene are MNHEY and SMNVEV (reference sequence). The CDR3 region has the DNA TGTGCCAGCAGGTCTTGGGGGGTTTTGGAGCAGTACTTC. It codes for CASRSWGVLEQYF.

The rearrangement links TRBV11-3 to TRBJ2-7; 9 bases are shared with TRBD1. V shed 3 bases and J 4 bases; nucleotides not matched to a gene: 1. The CDR3 spans 13 residues. Germline V CDR1 and CDR2: SGHNT, YENEEA. Here the CDR3 DNA reads TGTGCCAGCAGCTTCGACAGGGGGTACGAGCAGTACTTC. Translated: CASSFDRGYEQYF. Combining the CDR3 with reference TRBV11-3 and TRBJ2-7 gives the whole variable domain EAGVVQSPRYKIIEKKQPVAFWCNPISGHNTLYWYLQNLGQGPELLIRYENEEAVDDSQLPKDRFSAERLKGVDSTLKIQPAELGDSAVYLCASSFDRGYEQYFGPGTRLTVT.

The CDR3 DNA follows: TGTGCCACCAGCAGGACTAGCGGGGAGTACAATGAGCAGTTCTTC. This gives the protein CATSRTSGEYNEQFF. The genes are TRBV15 and TRBJ2-1; 11 bases line up with TRBD2. J gave up 4 bases and V 3 bases, and 2 bases lay outside the gene matches. CDR3 size: 15 residues. The V gene's germline CDR1 is LNHNV and CDR2 YYDKDF (reference sequence). Supplemented by reference TRBV15 and TRBJ2-1, the full variable domain reads DAMVIQNPRYQVTQFGKPVTLSCSQTLNHNVMYWYQQKSSQAPKLLFHYYDKDFNNEADTPDNFQSRRPNTSFCFLDIRSPGLGDTAMYLCATSRTSGEYNEQFFGPGTRLTVL.

The V call is TRBV5-8, the J call TRBJ1-3, with D unclear. This CDR3 has 13 amino acids. CDR1 and CDR2 from the germline V gene are SGHTS and YDEGEE. V lost 4 bases and J lost 8, with 13 bases in between. The CDR3 sequence: CASSTRPGDTIYF. The CDR3 coding sequence is TGTGCCAGCAGCACGCGACCGGGAGACACCATATATTTT.

This chain uses TRBV12-5 with TRBJ1-2; 7 bases are a match to TRBD1. The CDR3 totals 16 residues. With V trimmed by 2 bases and J by 4 bases, 10 bases remained unmatched. CDR1 is LGHNT, CDR2 FRNRAP, per germline. CDR3 residues: CASGLKGQPKLYGYTF. For the CDR3, the DNA is TGTGCTAGTGGTTTGAAGGGACAGCCAAAGCTCTATGGCTACACCTTC.

The genes are TRBV15 and TRBJ2-1; 9 bases line up with TRBD1. The length of the CDR3 is 16 residues. The V gene's germline CDR1 is LNHNV and CDR2 YYDKDF (reference sequence). The ends lost 4 bases at V and 8 bases at J; junction bases unmatched: 12. CDR3 nucleotides: TGTGCCACCAGCAAAACACTGGGACAGGGCATACATGAGCAGTTCTTC. It specifies CATSKTLGQGIHEQFF.

The chain combines TRBV27 with TRBJ2-7; the D gene is possibly TRBD1 (5 bases). CDR1 MNHEY and CDR2 SMNVEV come from the germline V gene (reference sequence). The CDR3 loop spans 12 amino acids. Trimming removed 6 bases at V and 5 bases at J, with 11 bases between. In nucleotides, the CDR3 is TGTGCCAGCAGGCAGGGTGGTAACGAGCAGTACTTC. This gives the protein CASRQGGNEQYF.

The chain links TRBV19 to TRBJ2-1; 10 bases fit TRBD2. V dropped 5 bases and J dropped 6; count of bases not matched to a gene: 7. CDR1 is LNHDA, CDR2 SQIVND, per germline (reference sequence). This CDR3 contains 15 residues. CDR3: CASSVKAGGPNEQFF. CDR3 bases: TGTGCCAGTAGTGTCAAAGCGGGAGGGCCCAATGAGCAGTTCTTC.

The chain combines TRBV7-9 with TRBJ1-2, with 7 bases matching TRBD1. Per germline, CDR1 SEHNR and CDR2 FQNEAQ (reference sequence). V shed 3 bases and J 4 bases; nucleotides not matched to a gene: 2. This CDR3 has 13 residues. The CDR3 DNA follows: TGTGCCAGCAGCTTGACAGGGCTCTATGGCTACACCTTC. Protein: CASSLTGLYGYTF. Using reference TRBV7-9 and TRBJ1-2 for the parts outside the CDR3, the full variable domain is DTGVSQNPRHKITKRGQNVTFRCDPISEHNRLYWYRQTLGQGPEFLTYFQNEAQLEKSRLLSDRFSAERPKGSFSTLEIQRTEQGDSAMYLCASSLTGLYGYTFGSGTRLTVV.

CDR3 in amino acids: CASRRQGVTDTQYF. The DNA for the CDR3 is TGTGCCAGCAGACGACAGGGCGTCACAGATACGCAGTATTTT. This chain links TRBV7-8 with TRBJ2-3, with 7 bases that match TRBD1. Germline-derived CDR1 and CDR2 are SGHVS and FQNEAQ. The CDR3 runs 14 residues. Germline trimming cut 6 bases from V and 2 bases from J; bases unmatched to any gene: 5.